These 12 T cell receptor beta chains share one sample of origin, sequenced in a study of blood T cell repertoires in COVID-19. The protocol was immunoSEQ multiplex PCR, while the TCRdb copy is restricted to in-frame clones and leaves out a portion. The sample shows under 300,000 clones, 75% to 90% of them seen only once. Sequencing was carried out using peripheral blood. Receptor source: a woman aged 35 to 49 with acute or convalescent COVID-19.

The chain employs TRBV6-1 and TRBJ2-3; tentatively, D is TRBD2 (6 bases). There are 15 residues in the CDR3. Germline V gene data show CDR1 as MNHNS and CDR2 as SASEGT. Trimming cost V 0 bases and J 6 bases, with 13 bases left between them. CDR3 residues: CASSEASVAVDTQYF. The CDR3 DNA follows: TGTGCCAGCAGTGAAGCGTCGGTAGCGGTGGATACGCAGTATTTT.

V gene TRBV6-6 combines with J gene TRBJ2-1; D possibly corresponds to TRBD1 (8 bases). The V end lost 7 bases, the J end lost 8 bases, and 15 bases lay between the germline ends. CDR3 length equals 13 residues. CDR1 is MNHNY, CDR2 SVGAGI, per germline (reference sequence). CDR3 amino acids: CASKQGGGDEQFF. The CDR3 DNA sequence: TGTGCCAGCAAACAGGGGGGGGGTGATGAGCAGTTCTTC.

A word on this clone: Within the sample, other DNA sequences also encode this same CDR3. The rearrangement joins TRBV5-1 to TRBJ2-5; 12 nucleotides match TRBD2. This CDR3 comprises 14 residues. CDR1 and CDR2 from the germline V gene are SGHRS and YFSETQ. V gave up 4 bases and J gave up 5 bases; unmatched junction bases: 3. The CDR3 sequence: CASSPGTSGETQYF. The DNA for the CDR3 is TGCGCCAGCAGCCCAGGGACTAGCGGGGAGACCCAGTACTTC.

This chain uses TRBV6-6 with TRBJ1-2; D is perhaps TRBD1 (5 bases). Germline V CDR1 and CDR2: MNHNY, SVGAGI (reference sequence). The CDR3 is 15 amino acids. V dropped 6 bases and J dropped 1 base, with 15 bases sitting between them. CDR3 bases: TGTGCCAGCAGCCCCACAGGAGATAGTAACTATGGCTACACCTTC. It yields the protein CASSPTGDSNYGYTF.

V is TRBV29-1 and J is TRBJ2-1; 15 nucleotides agree with TRBD2. J gave up 7 bases and V 6 bases, and 7 bases lay outside the gene matches. Per germline, CDR1 SQVTM and CDR2 ANQGSEA. The CDR3 is made up of 15 amino acids. CDR3 amino acids: CSVEGLAGGVNEQFF. The CDR3 DNA is TGCAGCGTCGAGGGACTAGCGGGGGGTGTAAATGAGCAGTTCTTC.

The gene calls are TRBV10-2 and TRBJ2-6; D is unresolved. This CDR3 contains 13 residues. The V and J ends lost 6 bases and 4 bases respectively, with 7 bases between them. The germline gives CDR1 WSHSY, CDR2 SAAADI. The CDR3 sequence: CASRGSGANVLTF. CDR3 in DNA: TGCGCCAGCAGGGGCTCCGGGGCCAACGTCCTGACTTTC.

The chain carries TRBV11-2 and TRBJ1-2, with 10 bases that match TRBD1. Trimming removed 5 bases from V and 8 bases from J; junction bases left unmatched: 8. This CDR3 is 14 amino acids long. From germline, CDR1 is SGHAT and CDR2 FQNNGV. The CDR3 region is CASSGDRGREGYTF. The CDR3 DNA sequence: TGTGCCAGCAGCGGGGACAGGGGCAGAGAGGGCTACACCTTC.

The chain couples TRBV2 to TRBJ2-1, with 9 bases aligning to TRBD1. V gave up 11 bases and J gave up 6 bases; unmatched junction bases: 2. This CDR3 has 11 amino acids. Germline V gene lookup returns CDR1 SNHLY and CDR2 FYNNEI. This chain's CDR3 is CAETGGNEQFF. Written as DNA, the CDR3 is TGTGCCGAGACAGGGGGCAATGAGCAGTTCTTC.

A word on this clone: Distinct nucleotide sequences in the sample also encode this CDR3. The chain has TRBV5-4 and TRBJ1-1; D gene unclear. V was pared by 5 bases and J by 0 bases, with 8 bases between. Germline V CDR1 and CDR2: SGHNT, YYREEE (reference sequence). The CDR3 consists of 13 residues. The CDR3 region is CASRPGLNTEAFF. The CDR3 DNA is TGTGCCAGCAGGCCCGGGTTGAACACTGAAGCTTTCTTT.

The chain joins TRBV12-5 to TRBJ2-3; D might be TRBD1 (5 bases). The length of the CDR3 is 12 residues. The germline gives CDR1 LGHNT, CDR2 FRNRAP. Trimming removed 0 bases at V and 15 bases at J, with 13 bases between. DNA of the CDR3: TGTGCTAGTGGTTTGGTGCAGGGCTCCCCATATTTT. Translation gives CASGLVQGSPYF. The complete variable domain, with remaining parts taken from reference TRBV12-5 and TRBJ2-3, reads DARVTQTPRHKVTEMGQEVTMRCQPILGHNTVFWYRQTMMQGLELLAYFRNRAPLDDSGMPKDRFSAEMPDATLATLKIQPSEPRDSAVYFCASGLVQGSPYFGPGTRLTVL.

This chain uses TRBV5-8 with TRBJ1-2; the match to TRBD1 covers 12 bases. Per the germline V gene, CDR1 is SGHTS and CDR2 is YDEGEE. CDR3 length equals 15 residues. The V and J ends lost 2 bases and 4 bases, in that order; junction bases with no gene match: 3. This chain's CDR3 is CASSFGTGGRYGYTF. CDR3 bases: TGTGCCAGCAGCTTCGGGACAGGGGGCCGCTATGGCTACACCTTC.

For the CDR3, the DNA is TGTGCCAGCAGCTTCCGGGACAGGGCGGACGAAGCTTTCTTT. This sequence encodes CASSFRDRADEAFF. The genes are TRBV9 and TRBJ1-1; 9 bases are a match to TRBD1. There are 14 residues in the CDR3. V was clipped by 4 bases and J by 8 bases; unmatched bases: 9. Germline V lookup: CDR1 SGDLS, CDR2 YYNGEE. The whole variable domain, remainder taken from reference TRBV9 and TRBJ1-1, is DSGVTQTPKHLITATGQRVTLRCSPRSGDLSVYWYQQSLDQGLQFLIQYYNGEERAKGNILERFSAQQFPDLHSELNLSSLELGDSALYFCASSFRDRADEAFFGQGTRLTVV.